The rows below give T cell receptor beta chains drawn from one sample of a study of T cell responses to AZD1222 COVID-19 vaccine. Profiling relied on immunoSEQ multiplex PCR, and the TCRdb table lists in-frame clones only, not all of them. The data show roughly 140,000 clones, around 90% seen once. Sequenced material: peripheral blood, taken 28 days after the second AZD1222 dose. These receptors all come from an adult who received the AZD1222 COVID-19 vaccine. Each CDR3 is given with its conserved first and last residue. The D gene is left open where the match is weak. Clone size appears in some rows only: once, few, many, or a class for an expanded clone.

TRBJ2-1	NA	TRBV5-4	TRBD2	TGTGCCAGCAGCTTCGGGGGAGGCGGACTAGGCTACAATGAGCAGTTCTTC	CASSFGGGGLGYNEQFF
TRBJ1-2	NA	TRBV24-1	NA	TGTGCCACCAGTGATCAACAGGGATTTGGCTACACCTTC	CATSDQQGFGYTF
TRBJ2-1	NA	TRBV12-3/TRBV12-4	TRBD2	TGTGCCAGCAGTTTTAGCGGGCCGAATGAGCAGTTCTTC	CASSFSGPNEQFF
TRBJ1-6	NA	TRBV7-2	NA	TGTGCCAGCAGCGGATTTAGGGGACCCCTCCACTTT	CASSGFRGPLHF
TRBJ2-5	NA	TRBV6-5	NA	TGTGCCAGCAGTAACGTGAACAGCCAAGAGACCCAGTACTTC	CASSNVNSQETQYF
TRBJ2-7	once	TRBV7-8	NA	TGTGCCAGCAGCTTAACTCGAACCTCCTACGAGCAGTACTTC	CASSLTRTSYEQYF
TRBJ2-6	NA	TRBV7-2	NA	TGTGCCAGCAGCTTAGTCAGGGCTGGGGCCAACGTCCTGACTTTC	CASSLVRAGANVLTF
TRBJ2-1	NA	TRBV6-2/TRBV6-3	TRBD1	TGTGCCAGCAGTTACTCGCCAGAATCGGGACAGGGTTTTGGAGATGAGCAGTTCTTC	CASSYSPESGQGFGDEQFF
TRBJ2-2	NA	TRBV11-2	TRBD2	TGTGCCAGCAGCCCGACGGGACTAGCGGGAGGGCCCGGGGAGCTGTTTTTT	CASSPTGLAGGPGELFF
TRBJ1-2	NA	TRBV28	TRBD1	TGTGCCAGCAGTTGGGACAGCCGATCTGGCTACACCTTC	CASSWDSRSGYTF
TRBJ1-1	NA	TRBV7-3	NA	TGTGCCAGCAGCACAGGGATAGACACTGAAGCTTTCTTT	CASSTGIDTEAFF
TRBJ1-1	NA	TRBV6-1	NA	TGTGCCAGCAGTGCCGCAATCAAAGCTTTCTTT	CASSAAIKAFF
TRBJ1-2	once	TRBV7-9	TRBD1	TGTGCCAGCAGCACCCCCCTCGGACAGGGTGGCAACTATGGCTACACCTTC	CASSTPLGQGGNYGYTF
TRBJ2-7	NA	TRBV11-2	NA	TGTGCCAGCAGTGACACTTTCTACGAGCAGTACTTC	CASSDTFYEQYF
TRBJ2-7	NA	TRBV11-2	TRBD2	TGTGCCAGCAGCTTAGACGGTCGCACCGGGACTAGGGGGTTGTACGAGCAGTACTTC	CASSLDGRTGTRGLYEQYF
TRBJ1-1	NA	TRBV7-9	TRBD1	TGTGCCAGCAGCTTATCGGAGGGGGCATATACTGAAGCTTTCTTT	CASSLSEGAYTEAFF
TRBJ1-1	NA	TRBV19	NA	TGTGCCAGTAGTATTAGTAAGGGGGACACTGAAGCTTTCTTT	CASSISKGDTEAFF
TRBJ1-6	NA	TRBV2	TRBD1	TGTGCCAGCTCTGTGGGACAGGGGGGTCGTTCACCCCTCCACTTT	CASSVGQGGRSPLHF
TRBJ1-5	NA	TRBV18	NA	TGTGCCAGCTCACCACCCGGGTCGGCCCAGCCCCAGCATTTT	CASSPPGSAQPQHF
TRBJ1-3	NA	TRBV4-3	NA	TGCGCCAGCAGCCAGCCGGGAGTTGGAAACACCATATATTTT	CASSQPGVGNTIYF
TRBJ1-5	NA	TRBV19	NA	TGTGCCAGTAGTATAGATCTTGGGAATCAGCCCCAGCATTTT	CASSIDLGNQPQHF
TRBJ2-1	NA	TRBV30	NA	TGTGCCTGGAATACAGGCAAGGTGGAGCAGTTCTTC	CAWNTGKVEQFF
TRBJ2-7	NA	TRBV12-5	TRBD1	TGTGCTAGTGGTTTGGTAATAAGTGGGACAGGCTCCTACGAGCAGTACTTC	CASGLVISGTGSYEQYF
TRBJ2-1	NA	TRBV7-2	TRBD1	TGTGCCAGCAGCCCGGGACAGGGGAGGGTTGAGCAGTTCTTC	CASSPGQGRVEQFF
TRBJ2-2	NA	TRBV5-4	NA	TGTGCCAGCAGCTTGGTCGGACACAACACCGGGGAGCTGTTTTTT	CASSLVGHNTGELFF
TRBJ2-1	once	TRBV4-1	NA	TGCGCCAGCAGCCACGGCTCTAGTGTTAGTGAGCAGTTCTTC	CASSHGSSVSEQFF
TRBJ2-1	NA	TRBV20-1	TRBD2	TGCAGTGCTAGTAGGACTAGCGGGAGGTGGGAGGTGCACAATGAGCAGTTCTTC	CSASRTSGRWEVHNEQFF
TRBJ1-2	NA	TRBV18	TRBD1	TGTGCCAGCTCACCCGACAGGGTTGATGGCTACACCTTC	CASSPDRVDGYTF
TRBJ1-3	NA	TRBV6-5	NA	TGTGCCAGCAGTCGAGCGCTCTCTGGAAACACCATATATTTT	CASSRALSGNTIYF
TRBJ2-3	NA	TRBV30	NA	TGTGCCTGGCGCCCCCCCGGGACCGATACGCAGTATTTT	CAWRPPGTDTQYF
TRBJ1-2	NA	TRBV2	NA	TGTGCCAGCAGTGGGGGGCAGCTCAACTATGGCTACACCTTC	CASSGGQLNYGYTF
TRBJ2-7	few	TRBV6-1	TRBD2	TGTGCCAGCAGTGAGACTAGCGGGGCCTACGAGCAGTACTTC	CASSETSGAYEQYF
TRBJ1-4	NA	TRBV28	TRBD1	TGTGCCAGCAGGGAGACAGGGGCAACAATTAATGAAAAACTGTTTTTT	CASRETGATINEKLFF
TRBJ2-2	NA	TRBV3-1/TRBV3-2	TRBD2	TGTGCCAGCAGCCAACTTGGCGGGAGGGGCGCCGGGGAGCTGTTTTTT	CASSQLGGRGAGELFF
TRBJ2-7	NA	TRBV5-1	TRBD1	TGCGCCAGCAGCTTGGAGACAGGGGGAGCCTACGAGCAGTACTTC	CASSLETGGAYEQYF
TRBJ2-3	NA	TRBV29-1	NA	TGCAGCGTCACAGGGACTAGCACAGATACGCAGTATTTT	CSVTGTSTDTQYF
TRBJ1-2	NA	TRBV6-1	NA	TGTGCCAGCAGTGAAGTCAGGGTGGGAGGCTACACCTTC	CASSEVRVGGYTF
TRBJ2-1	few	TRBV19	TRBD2	TGTGCCAGTAATCCCCGGGCGGGAGGCTACAATGAGCAGTTCTTC	CASNPRAGGYNEQFF
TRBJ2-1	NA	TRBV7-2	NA	TGTGCCAGCAGCTTACAGGGGCGGAGCTCCTACAATGAGCAGTTCTTC	CASSLQGRSSYNEQFF
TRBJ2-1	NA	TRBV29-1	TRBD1	TGCAGCGTTGAAGCCAATCCGTTTGGGACAGGTCGCAATGAGCAGTTCTTC	CSVEANPFGTGRNEQFF
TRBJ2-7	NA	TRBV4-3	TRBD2	TGCGCCAGCAGCCTTAGCGGGAGGAAATCTTACGAGCAGTACTTC	CASSLSGRKSYEQYF
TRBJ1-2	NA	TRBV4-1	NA	TGCGCCAGCAGTCGGACAGCTAACTATGGCTACACCTTC	CASSRTANYGYTF
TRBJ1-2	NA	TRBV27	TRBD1	TGTGCCAGCAGTTTATACGGGGGGGACAGGGGCTATGGCTACACCTTC	CASSLYGGDRGYGYTF
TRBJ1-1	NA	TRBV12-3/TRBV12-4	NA	TGTGCCAGCAGTCCATGGGACGGGAAGGCTTTCTTT	CASSPWDGKAFF
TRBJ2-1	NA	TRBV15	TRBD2	TGTGCCACCAGCAGCCCCCGGACTAGCGGGACCCCAACGGAGCAGTTCTTC	CATSSPRTSGTPTEQFF
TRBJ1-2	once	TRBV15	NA	TGTGCCACCAGCAAACAGAGGACGGACTATGGCTACACCTTC	CATSKQRTDYGYTF
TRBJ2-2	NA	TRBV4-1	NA	TGCGCCAGCAGCTGGACTTTCCCGGGGTCCGGGGAGCTGTTTTTT	CASSWTFPGSGELFF
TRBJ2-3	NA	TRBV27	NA	TGTGCCAGCAGACGACAGAGCACAGATACGCAGTATTTT	CASRRQSTDTQYF
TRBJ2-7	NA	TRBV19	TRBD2	TGTGCCAGTAGTATGGGGGGTAGGCTAGCGGGGAGATCCTACGAGCAGTACTTC	CASSMGGRLAGRSYEQYF
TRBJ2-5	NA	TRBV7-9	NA	TGTGCCAGCAGCTTAGAGGGGAGCGAGACCCAGTACTTC	CASSLEGSETQYF
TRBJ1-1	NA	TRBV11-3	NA	TGTGCCAGCAGCCCAGACCCCGCGAACACTGAAGCTTTCTTT	CASSPDPANTEAFF
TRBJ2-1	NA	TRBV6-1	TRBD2	TGTGCCAGCAGTGCCGGACTAGCGGGAACCCCTTACAATGAGCAGTTCTTC	CASSAGLAGTPYNEQFF
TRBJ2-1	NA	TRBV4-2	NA	TGTGCCAGCAGCCAAGGTCAGGATCCCTTCTCCTACAATGAGCAGTTCTTC	CASSQGQDPFSYNEQFF
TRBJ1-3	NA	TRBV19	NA	TGTGCCAGTAGTCCCCTCCGACAGACCTCTGGAAACACCATATATTTT	CASSPLRQTSGNTIYF
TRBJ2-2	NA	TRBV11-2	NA	TGTGCCAGCAGCACGTGGCAGGGAAGTGGGACCGGGGAGCTGTTTTTT	CASSTWQGSGTGELFF
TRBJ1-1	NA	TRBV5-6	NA	TGTGCCAGCAGCCGTAGGGGGTCGTGGAGCACTGAAGCTTTCTTT	CASSRRGSWSTEAFF
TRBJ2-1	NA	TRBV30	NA	TGTGCCTGGAGTCCGAAGTGGGATAATGAGCAGTTCTTC	CAWSPKWDNEQFF
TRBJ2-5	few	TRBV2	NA	TGTGCCAGCAAGGGCGAGACCCAGTACTTC	CASKGETQYF
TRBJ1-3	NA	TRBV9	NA	TGTGCCAGCAGCGTAAGGTTGGGGGATGGAAACACCATATATTTT	CASSVRLGDGNTIYF